Listed below are T cell receptor beta chains from one sample, sequenced in a study of blood T cells in healthy people across ages. From the 5' RACE reads, TCRdb called clonotypes with MiXCR, one entry per CDR3 protein. Of hundreds of thousands of distinct CDR3 sequences listed, 29% are singletons. Sequenced material: blood. These receptors were collected from a woman at least 80 years old in good health. Both conserved end residues are part of each CDR3. The D gene is left open where the match is weak. The size entry is marked missing in some rows and otherwise reads once, few, many or a size class.

-	TRBD1	TRBV4-1	TRBJ2-5	TGCGCCAGCAGCCAAGCGGTGGGACAGGTACAAGAGACCCAGTACTTC	CASSQAVGQVQETQYF
many	TRBD1	TRBV6-2/TRBV6-3	TRBJ1-2	TGTGCCAGCAGTTTCCGGACAGGGCATTCCACCTTC	CASSFRTGHSTF
many	-	TRBV9	TRBJ2-3	TGTGCCAGCACCCTTGACGGGCTAAGCACAGATACGCAGTATTTT	CASTLDGLSTDTQYF
-	-	TRBV29-1	TRBJ1-2	TGCAGCGCTCTCCCCCCGATTGGTGGCGGGGAAGGCTATGGCTACACCTTC	CSALPPIGGGEGYGYTF
-	-	TRBV5-1	TRBJ2-5	TGCGCCAGCAGCCTTACGGGGAGGCTAGAGACCCAGTACTTC	CASSLTGRLETQYF
many	-	TRBV5-1	TRBJ2-7	TGCGCCAGCAGCTTGTTTACAGGAGACTACGAGCAGTACTTC	CASSLFTGDYEQYF
many	TRBD2	TRBV20-1	TRBJ2-5	TGCAGTGCCCCCCCCGCGGGGGGGCGAGAGACCCAGTACTTC	CSAPPAGGRETQYF
-	TRBD2	TRBV5-1	TRBJ2-1	TGCGCCAGCAGCTTGGAACTAGCGGGGGGGCGGGAGCAGTTCTTC	CASSLELAGGREQFF
many	-	TRBV25-1	TRBJ2-3	TGTGCCAGCAGTGAAACAAGACAGGAGCTCCGCACAGATACGCAGTATTTT	CASSETRQELRTDTQYF
few	-	TRBV4-1	TRBJ2-1	TGCGCCAGCAGCCACACGTTGTCAGCCCGGTTAAACAATGAGCAGTTCTTC	CASSHTLSARLNNEQFF
few	TRBD2	TRBV7-8	TRBJ2-7	TGTGCCAGCAGCTGGACTAGCGGTGCCTACGAGCAGTACTTC	CASSWTSGAYEQYF
once	-	TRBV6-1	TRBJ2-1	TGTGCCAGCAGTGAAATGGTCCGGAGCTCCTACAATGAGCAGTTCTTC	CASSEMVRSSYNEQFF
few	-	TRBV20-1	TRBJ1-1	TGCAGTGCTAGAGATCTCCGAGGGACTGAAGCTTTCTTT	CSARDLRGTEAFF
-	-	TRBV5-1	TRBJ2-2	TGCGCCAGCAGCTTACTGCAGGGTGCAAACACCGGGGAGCTGTTTTTT	CASSLLQGANTGELFF
many	-	TRBV5-5	TRBJ2-3	TGTGCCAGCACCAAGGACGTCGGGGCAGATACGCAGTATTTT	CASTKDVGADTQYF
-	-	TRBV7-2	TRBJ2-1	TGTGCCAGCAGCCTGGGCTTTCGGGAGAAGAAGTTCTTC	CASSLGFREKKFF
-	-	TRBV24-1	TRBJ2-2	TGTGCCACCAGTGATTTGGGGGGACTGCACACCGGGGAGCTGTTTTTT	CATSDLGGLHTGELFF
many	TRBD1	TRBV5-1	TRBJ2-3	TGCGCCAGCAGCTCCGCACAGGGGAGCACAGATACGCAGTATTTT	CASSSAQGSTDTQYF
many	TRBD2	TRBV6-6	TRBJ2-3	TGTGCCAGCAGTGAGCGGGGGGAGGCAGATACGCAGTATTTT	CASSERGEADTQYF
-	TRBD1	TRBV5-1	TRBJ1-4	TGCGCCAGCAGCCCTATGAAGGTCCCGGGACAGGGGGCTAATGAAAAACTGTTTTTT	CASSPMKVPGQGANEKLFF
many	-	TRBV20-1	TRBJ1-6	TGCAGTGCGGATAATAATTCACCCCTCCACTTT	CSADNNSPLHF
-	-	TRBV11-2	TRBJ2-3	TGTGCCAGCAGCTTAGGCGGGGGCGAAAAAGATACGCAGTATTTT	CASSLGGGEKDTQYF
few	TRBD2	TRBV20-1	TRBJ2-5	TGCAGTGCTGCCCCTACTAGCGGGGGGGCTCAAGAGACCCAGTACTTC	CSAAPTSGGAQETQYF
many	-	TRBV7-9	TRBJ1-2	TGTGCCAGCAGCGGCTTCGGATCGAGGGCTAACTATGGCTACACCTTC	CASSGFGSRANYGYTF
few	-	TRBV18	TRBJ1-5	TGTGCCAGCTCACCACCGGGCGGACGGACCTTTAGCAATCAGCCCCAGCATTTT	CASSPPGGRTFSNQPQHF
-	-	TRBV21-1	TRBJ1-6	TGTGCCAGCAAGAAGGGACAGTCCGATTCACCCCTCCACTTT	CASKKGQSDSPLHF
many	TRBD1	TRBV24-1	TRBJ2-1	TGTGCCACCAGTGACCCCGGGACAGGGCTAAACAATGAGCAGTTCTTC	CATSDPGTGLNNEQFF
once	-	TRBV20-1	TRBJ1-5	TGCAGCGCTAACCATTGGGGGGACAATCAGCCCCAGCATTTT	CSANHWGDNQPQHF
-	-	TRBV6-1	TRBJ2-7	TGTGCCAGCAGGAAGGGACACCCCTACTACGAGCAGTACTTC	CASRKGHPYYEQYF
-	TRBD2	TRBV5-1	TRBJ2-1	TGCGCCAGCAGCAGACTAGCCGATTACAATGGGCAGTTCTTC	CASSRLADYNGQFF
once	TRBD2	TRBV7-2	TRBJ2-5	TGTGCCAGCAACCGAAGCGGGGGTGAGACCCAGTACTTC	CASNRSGGETQYF
many	-	TRBV3-1	TRBJ2-1	TGTGCCAGCAGCCAAGATACAATAGGGAAGTCTGAGCAGTTCTTC	CASSQDTIGKSEQFF
-	-	TRBV6-1	TRBJ1-3	TGTGCCAGCAGGGAAGCGGCTACGGGAAACACCATATATTTT	CASREAATGNTIYF
-	-	TRBV6-1	TRBJ2-5	TGTGCCAACACCCTACTTAAGGTGGGAGATGAGCAGTACTTC	CANTLLKVGDEQYF
-	TRBD1	TRBV2	TRBJ1-5	TGTGCCAGCAGTGGTTCCAGGGGGAATCAGCCCCAGCATTTT	CASSGSRGNQPQHF
few	TRBD1	TRBV28	TRBJ1-2	TGTGCCAGCAGTTTCCATGGAGTTTCCAGGGGGAACTATGGCTACACCTTC	CASSFHGVSRGNYGYTF
few	TRBD2	TRBV20-1	TRBJ2-1	TGCAGTGCTAGATCCTTAGCGGGGGAGACCTACAATGAGCAGTTCTTC	CSARSLAGETYNEQFF
many	TRBD1	TRBV7-2	TRBJ1-2	TGTGCCAGCAGCCAGGGGGGGGCCGGCTACACCTTC	CASSQGGAGYTF
-	-	TRBV29-1	TRBJ2-2	TGCAGCGTCATAGCGAGGGGTAACGGGGAGCTGTTTTTT	CSVIARGNGELFF
many	-	TRBV6-2/TRBV6-3	TRBJ2-3	TGTGCCAGCAGTTACTCGACCAGGGTCGCGTCCGCGAGGGTCACAGATACGCAGTATTTT	CASSYSTRVASARVTDTQYF
many	-	TRBV7-8	TRBJ2-5	TGTGCCAGCAGCTTAGTTCTGGCTAGCGACCTCCTTAAGACCCAGTACTTC	CASSLVLASDLLKTQYF
many	-	TRBV20-1	TRBJ2-1	TGCAGTGCTAGTTGGGGGTTGGTCAATGAGCAGTTCTTC	CSASWGLVNEQFF
-	TRBD2	TRBV20-1	TRBJ2-3	TGCAGTGCTGGGATTACTAGCGGGGGTAGCACAGATACGCAGTATTTT	CSAGITSGGSTDTQYF
few	-	TRBV9	TRBJ1-2	TGTGCCAGCAGCTCAACGTGGAGGGGGTCTCGGAATGGCTACACCTTC	CASSSTWRGSRNGYTF
many	-	TRBV10-3	TRBJ1-5	TGTGCCACCGGCCTTGCGGGTAATCAGCCCCAGCATTTT	CATGLAGNQPQHF